Sequencing of this T cell receptor beta chain was carried out in a study of T cell repertoires in cytomegalovirus infection. From the reads, TCRdb called clonotypes with MiXCR, one entry per CDR3 protein. The table has 740,000 or so distinct CDR3 sequences, 35% to 40% seen once. Germline V gene sequence: CDR1 SGHAT, CDR2 FQDESV (reference sequence). Trimming took 2 bases from V and 11 from J, leaving 13 bases between them. The CDR3 consists of 14 residues. The chain links TRBV11-1 to TRBJ1-6, with a weak D call TRBD1 (6 bases). Specimen: PBMCs. The receptor's source is a human donor in good health (CMV status not recorded). Some clones in this sample may be carry-over from other donors' samples. The CDR3 here is CASSLYREATPLHF. The CDR3 DNA follows: TGTGCCAGCAGCTTATACAGGGAGGCGACACCCCTCCACTTT.